The present TCR beta chain was sequenced within a study of T cells after yellow fever vaccination. On the study more broadly: The fractions with low cell numbers were processed using SMART-Seq v4 Ultra Low Input. Study-level results: In post-booster samples, most primary-vaccination clones reappeared (under 98% CD4, roughly 89% CD8). Highly abundant clonotypes carried over from the bulk population could end up in FACS-sorted repertoires as contaminants.

Trimming removed 4 bases from V and 4 bases from J, with 13 bases in between. This CDR3 comprises 14 residues. Germline V gene data show CDR1 as SGHTA and CDR2 as FQGTGA. In regard to this clonotype: Its target is not known.

The study made its TCR cDNA through 5'RACE template switching. That step introduced a universal primer site along with UMIs. TCRdb redid the calling of the 5' RACE reads with MiXCR, one entry per CDR3 protein. The sample has roughly 520,000 distinct CDR3 sequences; 21% are singletons. The J gene is TRBJ2-5, the V gene TRBV7-3; a possible D gene is TRBD1 (7 bases). The receptor was derived from a man aged 18 to 29 who received the YFV17D yellow fever vaccine. Here the sequenced sample was PBMCs, taken less than 25 days after the first yellow fever vaccination. CDR3 coding DNA: TGTGCCAGCAGCTACCAGGGGGGTGGAGAGACCCAGTACTTC. It encodes CASSYQGGGETQYF.